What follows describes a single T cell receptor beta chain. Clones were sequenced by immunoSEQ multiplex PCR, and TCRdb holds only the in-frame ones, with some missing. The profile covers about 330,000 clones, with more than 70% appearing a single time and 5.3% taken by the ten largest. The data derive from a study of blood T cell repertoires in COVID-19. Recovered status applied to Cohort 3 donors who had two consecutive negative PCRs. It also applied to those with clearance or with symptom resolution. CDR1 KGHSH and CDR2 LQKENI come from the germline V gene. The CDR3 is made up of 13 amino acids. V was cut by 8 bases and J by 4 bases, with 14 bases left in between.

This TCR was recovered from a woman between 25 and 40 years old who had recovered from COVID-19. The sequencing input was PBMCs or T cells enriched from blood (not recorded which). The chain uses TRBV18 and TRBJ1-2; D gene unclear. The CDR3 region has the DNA TGTGCCAGCACAGAGGGTTCTTTCTATGGCTACACCTTC. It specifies CASTEGSFYGYTF. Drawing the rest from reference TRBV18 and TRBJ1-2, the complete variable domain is NAGVMQNPRHLVRRRGQEARLRCSPMKGHSHVYWYRQLPEEGLKFMVYLQKENIIDESGMPKERFSAEFPKEGPSILRIQQVVRGDSAAYFCASTEGSFYGYTFGSGTRLTVV.